The T cell receptor (beta chain) described here comes from a study of OX40 agonist ivuxolimab in advanced cancers. Here immunoSEQ multiplex PCR was the method, and the copy in TCRdb shows in-frame clones only, minus some. The sample has tens of thousands of clones; 75% to 90% are singletons. The V end lost 7 bases, the J end lost 6 bases, and 19 bases lay between the germline ends. This CDR3 spans 15 amino acids. The germline CDR1 and CDR2 sequences are WNHNN and SYGVQD (reference sequence). The starting material was CD4+ or CD8+ T cells sorted from blood, obtained in a trial of the OX40 agonist ivuxolimab. This chain connects TRBV10-1 to TRBJ1-5; unclear D gene. This receptor was obtained from an adult with an advanced solid tumor such as melanoma, head and neck, liver or kidney cancer. This CDR3 reads CASNFRAQSIQPQHF. In DNA form, the CDR3 reads TGCGCCAGCAACTTCCGGGCCCAGAGTATTCAGCCCCAGCATTTT.